The subject of this entry is one T cell receptor beta chain. The target antigen is unknown. The germline CDR1 and CDR2 sequences are SGHTA and FQGNSA. Deletions cut 3 bases from V and 3 bases from J, with 9 bases between. CDR3 length equals 13 residues. The sample comes from a study of blood T cells in healthy people across ages. Whole-study results and caveats: Aged donors had fewer naive CD4+ cells and lower diversity than long-lived donors.

Then a second PCR, running roughly 7 to 11 cycles, was carried out with a sample-barcoded 5' primer and a J-beta primer mix. TCRdb re-analysed the 5' RACE reads in MiXCR, keeping a single row per CDR3 protein. The sample shows about 680,000 distinct CDR3 sequences, 49% of them seen only once. The rearrangement joins TRBV7-2 to TRBJ2-7; perhaps TRBD1 as D (5 bases). The clonotype was recovered from a woman between 55 and 75 years old in good health. The specimen sequenced was blood. DNA of the CDR3: TGTGCCAGCAGCTTCTCAGGGATCTACGAGCAGTACTTC. Its translation is CASSFSGIYEQYF.